The present TCR beta chain was sequenced within a study of blood T cell repertoires in COVID-19 (dated by TCRdb to 2018 to 2021). For the study in its entirety: The collaborator samples originated in the United States, Italy and Spain and spanned the acute and convalescent phases of COVID-19. The prospective study material was composed of cDNA or gDNA derived from T cells, B-cell-depleted T cells, or PBMCs. Nearly every sample came with metadata listing a de-identified subject ID, COVID-19 status, age in years and sex. Where available, HLA class I and class II types were obtained from metadata supplied by the sample provider rather than from assay-based typing. Subjects who had been exposed to COVID-19, were actively infected with it, or had recovered from it provided the deeply sampled blood TCRbeta repertoires that made up the dataset. The samples were drawn from two sources: the first 160 participants of the ongoing ImmuneRACE study, and over 950 subjects contributed by 6 global collaborators. The repertoires were made available in a free public database intended to serve as a resource for research on the immune response to SARS-CoV-2.

Counted from cysteine to phenylalanine, this CDR3 has 12 amino acids. Only CDR3 DNA remains: 36 bases, in frame from the first base. In the germline V gene, CDR1 corresponds to MDHEN and CDR2 to SYDVKM. Relative to germline, V is missing 5 bases and J is missing 8 bases, with 5 bases of the junction outside any gene match. Collaborating institutions collected whole blood in K2EDTA tubes following their own protocols. For TCRbeta analysis, collaborators shipped samples as frozen whole blood, isolated PBMCs, or DNA extracted from either of those sample types. Details on this clone: There is no known antigen for this receptor. No clone much larger than this one lies a single base away; base qualities are absent.

The investigation overall reported the following: How much clinical and demographic metadata was included differed by source and by participant, and the metadata was provided uncurated.

TCRbeta CDR3 regions were amplified from genomic DNA by means of the immunoSEQ Assay, a bias-controlled multiplex PCR. Per the original workflow: Nucleated cell counts per sample were estimated from amplification of reference gene primers within the assay. To quantify the absolute abundance of each unique TCRbeta CDR3 rearrangement, sequence reads were collapsed and filtered. For each sample, productive Simpson clonality was calculated as the square root of Simpson's diversity index across productive rearrangements. TCRdb mirrors the immuneACCESS table, restricted to in-frame sequences. Some clones are absent from its copies; in checked studies, under half trace to an unresolved V gene, and the reason for the others is unknown. From that table come the V and J calls and clone size; the DNA was used to work out D and trimming. For this sample the table gives about 130,000 clones, of which approximately 87% were detected only once. The ten largest clones add up to more than 3.5% of the sample.

The sample comprised peripheral blood. This receptor was taken from a woman aged 55-70 years with acute or convalescent COVID-19. The rearranged chain carries TRBV28 and TRBJ1-2, with 7 junctional bases fitting TRBD1. Here is the DNA: TGTGCCAGCAGTCGGGACAGACAGGGCTACACCTTC. Translation gives CASSRDRQGYTF.